This TCR beta chain was captured in a study of control samples from healthy donors and cancer patients. Measured with immunoSEQ multiplex PCR; TCRdb has only the in-frame clones, and not every one. The sample shows about 98,000 clones, 82% of them seen only once. Trimming removed 6 bases at V and 0 bases at J, with 12 bases between. The CDR3 runs 14 residues. Per germline, CDR1 SQVTM and CDR2 ANQGSEA. Input material: blood. This clonotype was sampled from a man aged 55 to 70 in good health. V is TRBV29-1 and J is TRBJ2-4, with no clear D. CDR3 sequence reads: CSVTGRLAKNIQYF. For the CDR3, the DNA is TGCAGCGTCACCGGACGTCTAGCCAAAAACATTCAGTACTTC.